Listed below are T cell receptor beta chains from one sample, sequenced in a study of blood T cell repertoires in COVID-19. The data were produced by immunoSEQ multiplex PCR, yet TCRdb's version contains in-frame clones alone and is incomplete. The sample records fewer than 400,000 clones, 90% to 95% being singletons. The specimen was PBMCs or T cells enriched from blood (not recorded which). The receptors derive from a woman between 25 and 40 years old who had been exposed to COVID-19. Each CDR3 is given with its conserved first and last residue. Fields, in order: CDR3 length, D gene, J gene, V gene, clone size, CDR3 protein, CDR3 DNA. The D gene is left open where the match is weak. Clone size, where shown, is once, few, many, or a class for clones that have expanded.

length: 12
D: NA
J: TRBJ1-1
V: TRBV29-1
size: few
CDR3: CSVDWGGTEAFF
DNA: TGCAGCGTTGACTGGGGAGGCACTGAAGCTTTCTTT

length: 16
D: NA
J: TRBJ1-2
V: TRBV4-3
size: NA
CDR3: CASSQAGQWGLGGYTF
DNA: TGCGCCAGCAGCCAGGCTGGACAGTGGGGGCTTGGGGGCTACACCTTC

length: 13
D: TRBD1
J: TRBJ1-6
V: TRBV19
size: NA
CDR3: CASSTRGQSPLHF
DNA: TGTGCCAGTAGTACCAGGGGGCAGTCACCCCTCCACTTT

length: 14
D: NA
J: TRBJ2-5
V: TRBV5-4
size: few
CDR3: CASSVGRGRETQYF
DNA: TGTGCCAGCAGCGTTGGGCGGGGCAGAGAGACCCAGTACTTC

length: 14
D: TRBD1
J: TRBJ2-1
V: TRBV10-3
size: NA
CDR3: CAISELTGVNEQFF
DNA: TGTGCCATCAGTGAGTTGACAGGGGTCAATGAGCAGTTCTTC

length: 11
D: NA
J: TRBJ1-1
V: TRBV12-3/TRBV12-4
size: NA
CDR3: CASSRGGWAFF
DNA: TGTGCCAGCAGTCGGGGAGGGTGGGCTTTCTTT

length: 18
D: NA
J: TRBJ1-5
V: TRBV7-2
size: NA
CDR3: CASSSPPGHYLSNQPQHF
DNA: TGTGCCAGCAGCTCCCCTCCGGGACATTACCTTAGCAATCAGCCCCAGCATTTT

length: 13
D: NA
J: TRBJ1-4
V: TRBV3-1/TRBV3-2
size: NA
CDR3: CASSPRQIEKLFF
DNA: TGTGCCAGCAGCCCCCGACAGATTGAAAAACTGTTTTTT

length: 13
D: TRBD1
J: TRBJ1-2
V: TRBV5-1
size: NA
CDR3: CASSPGQGYGYTF
DNA: TGCGCCAGCAGCCCAGGACAGGGCTATGGCTACACCTTC

length: 13
D: NA
J: TRBJ1-2
V: TRBV5-4
size: NA
CDR3: CASSSTPNYGYTF
DNA: TGTGCCAGCAGCTCGACACCAAACTATGGCTACACCTTC

length: 15
D: TRBD1
J: TRBJ1-2
V: TRBV19
size: NA
CDR3: CASSRGQGQGGGYTF
DNA: TGTGCCAGTAGTAGAGGACAGGGACAGGGTGGTGGCTACACCTTC

length: 20
D: TRBD1
J: TRBJ1-5
V: TRBV6-2/TRBV6-3
size: NA
CDR3: CASSPTSRDRGFMGNQPQHF
DNA: TGTGCCAGCAGTCCCACAAGTCGGGACAGGGGATTTATGGGCAATCAGCCCCAGCATTTT

length: 12
D: TRBD2
J: TRBJ2-5
V: TRBV29-1
size: NA
CDR3: CTGGEIGETQYF
DNA: TGCACGGGGGGTGAAATAGGGGAGACCCAGTACTTC

length: 13
D: TRBD1
J: TRBJ1-1
V: TRBV7-3
size: NA
CDR3: CASSAQGGTEAFF
DNA: TGTGCCAGCAGCGCTCAGGGGGGCACTGAAGCTTTCTTT

length: 18
D: TRBD1
J: TRBJ1-4
V: TRBV18
size: NA
CDR3: CASSLNLLDRVQGEKLFF
DNA: TGTGCCAGCTCACTTAACCTCCTTGACAGGGTCCAAGGGGAAAAACTGTTTTTT

length: 14
D: TRBD2
J: TRBJ2-7
V: TRBV18
size: NA
CDR3: CASSLSGGAYEQYF
DNA: TGTGCCAGCTCACTAAGCGGGGGGGCCTACGAGCAGTACTTC

length: 15
D: TRBD2
J: TRBJ2-7
V: TRBV6-5
size: NA
CDR3: CASSYSTSGLYEQYF
DNA: TGTGCCAGCAGTTACTCGACTAGCGGACTTTACGAGCAGTACTTC

length: 12
D: NA
J: TRBJ1-2
V: TRBV29-1
size: NA
CDR3: CSVTLVTLLHTF
DNA: TGCAGCGTCACCCTAGTTACGCTTTTGCACACCTTC

length: 13
D: NA
J: TRBJ1-5
V: TRBV2
size: NA
CDR3: CASSEEGRQPQHF
DNA: TGTGCCAGCAGTGAGGAGGGAAGGCAGCCCCAGCATTTT

length: 17
D: TRBD1
J: TRBJ1-2
V: TRBV11-2
size: NA
CDR3: CASSLYPGADRQGFYTF
DNA: TGTGCCAGCAGCTTATACCCGGGGGCGGATAGACAGGGTTTCTACACCTTC

length: 17
D: TRBD2
J: TRBJ2-5
V: TRBV5-6
size: NA
CDR3: CASSLTSGGAGGETQYF
DNA: TGTGCCAGCAGCTTGACTAGCGGGGGGGCCGGTGGTGAGACCCAGTACTTC

length: 15
D: NA
J: TRBJ1-3
V: TRBV5-1
size: NA
CDR3: CASSSGHISGNTIYF
DNA: TGCGCCAGCAGCTCCGGACATATCTCTGGAAACACCATATATTTT

length: 16
D: TRBD2
J: TRBJ2-5
V: TRBV11-1
size: NA
CDR3: CASSLVVRGGGETQYF
DNA: TGTGCCAGCAGCTTAGTTGTGCGGGGGGGCGGAGAGACCCAGTACTTC

length: 15
D: NA
J: TRBJ2-1
V: TRBV2
size: NA
CDR3: CASSDDRRSYNEQFF
DNA: TGTGCCAGCAGTGACGACAGGAGAAGCTACAATGAGCAGTTCTTC

length: 13
D: NA
J: TRBJ1-1
V: TRBV12-3/TRBV12-4
size: few
CDR3: CASSPRVLTEAFF
DNA: TGTGCCAGCAGCCCCAGGGTACTCACTGAAGCTTTCTTT

length: 17
D: TRBD2
J: TRBJ2-7
V: TRBV27
size: NA
CDR3: CASKKSGGRPVSYEQYF
DNA: TGTGCCAGCAAAAAGAGCGGGGGGCGTCCCGTCTCCTACGAGCAGTACTTC

length: 12
D: NA
J: TRBJ1-2
V: TRBV11-2
size: NA
CDR3: CASSLDLYGYTF
DNA: TGTGCCAGCAGCTTAGACCTATATGGCTACACCTTC

length: 17
D: TRBD1
J: TRBJ1-2
V: TRBV3-1/TRBV3-2
size: NA
CDR3: CASSHLSGQGANYGYTF
DNA: TGTGCCAGCAGCCATCTCTCTGGACAGGGGGCTAACTATGGCTACACCTTC

length: 14
D: TRBD1
J: TRBJ2-7
V: TRBV10-3
size: NA
CDR3: CAIASGQGTYEQYF
DNA: TGTGCCATCGCCTCAGGACAGGGAACCTACGAGCAGTACTTC